This passage covers 9 T cell receptor beta chains from one sample sequenced in a study of cytotoxic CD8 clonotypes in ibrutinib-treated CLL. Profiled with immunoSEQ multiplex PCR; TCRdb holds only in-frame clones, not every one. The sample yields under 150,000 clones, less than 95% seen once. The material was PBMCs, obtained after 12 months of ibrutinib treatment. These receptors were collected from a human donor with chronic lymphocytic leukemia.

The chain recombines TRBV30 with TRBJ2-5; the D is unclear. V gave up 3 bases and J gave up 4 bases, with 15 bases separating them. The CDR3 covers 14 residues. Germline V gene lookup returns CDR1 GTSNPN and CDR2 SVGIG (reference sequence). The CDR3 DNA reads TGTGCCTGGAGCCGGGTGAGCACGGGAGAGACCCAGTACTTC. Translated: CAWSRVSTGETQYF.

The chain combines TRBV18 with TRBJ1-2, with D possibly matching TRBD1 (6 bases). Germline CDR1 is KGHSH and CDR2 is LQKENI. CDR3 length: 13 amino acids. Trimming left V 2 bases short and J 5 bases short, with 9 bases between. CDR3 nucleotide sequence: TGTGCCAGCTCACCAAAAGGACAGTATGGCTACACCTTC. Amino acid sequence: CASSPKGQYGYTF.

The V and J genes are TRBV6-6 and TRBJ1-5, with D possibly being TRBD1 (6 bases). The V gene's germline CDR1 is MNHNY and CDR2 SVGAGI (reference sequence). This CDR3 contains 16 residues. Trimming stripped 5 bases from V and 2 bases from J, with 16 bases between. The DNA for the CDR3 is TGTGCCAGCAGTCGTCCACAGGGTGAGGGCAATCAGCCCCAGCATTTT. Translation: CASSRPQGEGNQPQHF.

The chain carries TRBV5-5 and TRBJ2-7; TRBD1 agrees at 7 bases. CDR1 SGHKS and CDR2 YYEKEE come from the germline V gene (reference sequence). The CDR3 loop spans 15 amino acids. Trimming took 1 base from V and 7 from J; bases not matched to a gene: 11. CDR3 protein: CASSLPPGQSSEQYF. The CDR3 bases are TGTGCCAGCAGCTTGCCGCCGGGACAGTCTTCGGAGCAGTACTTC.

The gene calls are TRBV10-3 and TRBJ2-7, with 8 nucleotides matching TRBD2. V was clipped by 10 bases and J by 4 bases; unmatched bases: 12. Germline V gives CDR1 ENHRY, CDR2 SYGVKD. The CDR3 contains 14 residues. The CDR3, as DNA: TGTGCCACCTGGCCCGCGGGAGGAGGTTACGAGCAGTACTTC. Protein sequence: CATWPAGGGYEQYF.

The genes are TRBV10-2 and TRBJ2-7, with D perhaps matching TRBD2 (6 bases). The CDR3 loop spans 15 amino acids. V was cut by 2 bases and J by 2 bases, with 13 bases left in between. Looked up from germline, CDR1 is WSHSY and CDR2 is SAAADI. CDR3 sequence: CASSEAVGGTYEQYF. Here the CDR3 DNA reads TGCGCCAGCAGTGAGGCCGTGGGAGGAACCTACGAGCAGTACTTC.

The V and J genes are TRBV13 and TRBJ2-3; no firm D call. The CDR3 totals 12 residues. CDR1 is PRHDT and CDR2 is FYEKMQ in the germline V gene (reference sequence). With 5 bases removed from V and 4 bases from J, the gap between germline ends came to 7 bases. The CDR3 DNA is TGTGCCAGCAGCAACCGGGCAGATACGCAGTATTTT. It specifies CASSNRADTQYF.

The V and J genes are TRBV6-5 and TRBJ1-2; D is possibly TRBD1 (5 bases). Trimming stripped 2 bases from V and 2 bases from J, with 6 bases between. In germline, CDR1 is MNHEY, CDR2 SVGAGI. The length of the CDR3 is 13 residues. Written as DNA, the CDR3 is TGTGCCAGCAGTTACGGGACGAACTATGGCTACACCTTC. Its translation: CASSYGTNYGYTF.

The chain recombines TRBV28 with TRBJ1-3; D call uncertain. Trimming removed 4 bases at V and 2 bases at J, with 9 bases between. Germline loops: CDR1 MDHEN, CDR2 SYDVKM. This CDR3 comprises 14 residues. Here the CDR3 DNA reads TGTGCCAGCAGTTCCCGGATCCCTGGAAACACCATATATTTT. Protein product: CASSSRIPGNTIYF.